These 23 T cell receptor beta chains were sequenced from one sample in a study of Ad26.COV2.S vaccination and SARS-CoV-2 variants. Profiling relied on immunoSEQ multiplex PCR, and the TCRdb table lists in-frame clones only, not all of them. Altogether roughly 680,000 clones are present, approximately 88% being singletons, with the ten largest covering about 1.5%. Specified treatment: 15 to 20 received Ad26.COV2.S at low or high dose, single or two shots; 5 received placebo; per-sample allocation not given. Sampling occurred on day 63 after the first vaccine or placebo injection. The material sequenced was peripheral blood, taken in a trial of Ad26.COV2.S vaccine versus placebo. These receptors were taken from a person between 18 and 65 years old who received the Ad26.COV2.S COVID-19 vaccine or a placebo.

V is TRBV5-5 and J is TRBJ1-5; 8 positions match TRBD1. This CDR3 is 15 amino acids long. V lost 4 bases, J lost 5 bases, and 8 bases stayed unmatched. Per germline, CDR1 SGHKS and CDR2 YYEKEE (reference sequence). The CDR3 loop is CASSRTGGSDQPQHF. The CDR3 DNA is TGTGCCAGCAGCCGAACAGGGGGTTCTGATCAGCCCCAGCATTTT.

CDR3 protein: CASRGDRVDTQYF. The CDR3 DNA is TGTGCCAGCAGAGGGGACAGGGTAGATACGCAGTATTTT. The V call is TRBV2, the J call TRBJ2-3; 9 bases align to TRBD1. The germline gives CDR1 SNHLY, CDR2 FYNNEI. The CDR3 runs to 13 residues. Trimming at V came to 6 bases and at J to 5 bases, leaving 3 bases not matched to a gene.

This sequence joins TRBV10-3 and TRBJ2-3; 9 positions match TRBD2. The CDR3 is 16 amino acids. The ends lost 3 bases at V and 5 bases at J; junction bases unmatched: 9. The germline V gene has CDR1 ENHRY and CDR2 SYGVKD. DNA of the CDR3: TGTGCCATCAGTGATCGCGGCGGGAGGGCCTTAGATACGCAGTATTTT. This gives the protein CAISDRGGRALDTQYF.

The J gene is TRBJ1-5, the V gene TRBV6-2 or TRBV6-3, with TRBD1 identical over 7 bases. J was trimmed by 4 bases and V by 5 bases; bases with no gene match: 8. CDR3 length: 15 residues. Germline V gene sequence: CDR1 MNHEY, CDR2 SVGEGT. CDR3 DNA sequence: TGTGCCAGCAGTCTTAGACAGGGTTGGAATCAGCCCCAGCATTTT. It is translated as CASSLRQGWNQPQHF.

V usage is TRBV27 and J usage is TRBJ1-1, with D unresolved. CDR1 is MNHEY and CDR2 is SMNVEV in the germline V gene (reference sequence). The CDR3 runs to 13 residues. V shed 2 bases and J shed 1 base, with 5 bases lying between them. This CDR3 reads CASSLTQNTEAFF. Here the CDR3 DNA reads TGTGCCAGCAGTTTAACACAGAACACTGAAGCTTTCTTT.

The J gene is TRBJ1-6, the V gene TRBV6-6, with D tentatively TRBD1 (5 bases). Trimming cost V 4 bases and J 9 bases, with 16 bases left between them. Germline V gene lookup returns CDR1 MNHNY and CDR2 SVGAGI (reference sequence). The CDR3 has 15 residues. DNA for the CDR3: TGTGCCAGCAGTTTACTGGGGGGAGCGGGTTCACCCCTCCACTTT. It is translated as CASSLLGGAGSPLHF.

In nucleotides, the CDR3 is TGTGCCAGTAGTATGAGGCAGGGACCGGGGCAGCCCCAGCATTTT. Protein sequence: CASSMRQGPGQPQHF. The chain combines TRBV19 with TRBJ1-5; a weak D match, TRBD1 (5 bases). Trimming shortened V by 3 bases and J by 7 bases, and 16 bases separated the two germline ends. Germline V gene sequence: CDR1 LNHDA, CDR2 SQIVND (reference sequence). The CDR3 contains 15 residues.

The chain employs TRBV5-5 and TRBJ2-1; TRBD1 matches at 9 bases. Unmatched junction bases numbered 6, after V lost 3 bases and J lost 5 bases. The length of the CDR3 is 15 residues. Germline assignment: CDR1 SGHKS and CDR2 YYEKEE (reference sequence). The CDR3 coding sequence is TGTGCCAGCAGCTCCCCCCGGGACAGGGACAATGAGCAGTTCTTC. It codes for CASSSPRDRDNEQFF.

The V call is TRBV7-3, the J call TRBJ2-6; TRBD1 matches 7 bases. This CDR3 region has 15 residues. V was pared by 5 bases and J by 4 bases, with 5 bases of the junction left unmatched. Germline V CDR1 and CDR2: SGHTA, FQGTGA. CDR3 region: CASSLDRAGANVLTF. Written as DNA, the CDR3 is TGTGCCAGCAGCCTTGACAGGGCCGGGGCCAACGTCCTGACTTTC.

CDR3 DNA: TGCGCCAGCAGCAGGTGGACAACGGGCAACGAGCAGTACTTC. Protein: CASSRWTTGNEQYF. The chain recombines TRBV5-1 with TRBJ2-7, with D perhaps TRBD1 (5 bases). This CDR3 spans 14 amino acids. V was clipped by 4 bases and J by 5 bases, with 16 bases between them. The germline V gene encodes CDR1 SGHRS and CDR2 YFSETQ.

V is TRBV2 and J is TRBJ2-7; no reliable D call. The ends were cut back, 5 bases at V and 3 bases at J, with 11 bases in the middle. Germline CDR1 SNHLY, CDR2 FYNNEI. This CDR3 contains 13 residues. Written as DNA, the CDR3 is TGTGCCAGCAGTTTCGGGCTAAACTACGAGCAGTACTTC. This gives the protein CASSFGLNYEQYF. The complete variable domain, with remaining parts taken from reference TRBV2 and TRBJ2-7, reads EPEVTQTPSHQVTQMGQEVILRCVPISNHLYFYWYRQILGQKVEFLVSFYNNEISEKSEIFDDQFSVERPDGSNFTLKIRSTKLEDSAMYFCASSFGLNYEQYFGPGTRLTVT.

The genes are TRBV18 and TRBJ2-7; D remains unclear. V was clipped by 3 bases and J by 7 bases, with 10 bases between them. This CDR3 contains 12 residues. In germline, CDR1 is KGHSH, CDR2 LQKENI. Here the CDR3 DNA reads TGTGCCAGCTCACCGCAAATCGGGGAGCAGTACTTC. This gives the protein CASSPQIGEQYF. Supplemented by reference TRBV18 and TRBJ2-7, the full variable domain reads NAGVMQNPRHLVRRRGQEARLRCSPMKGHSHVYWYRQLPEEGLKFMVYLQKENIIDESGMPKERFSAEFPKEGPSILRIQQVVRGDSAAYFCASSPQIGEQYFGPGTRLTVT.

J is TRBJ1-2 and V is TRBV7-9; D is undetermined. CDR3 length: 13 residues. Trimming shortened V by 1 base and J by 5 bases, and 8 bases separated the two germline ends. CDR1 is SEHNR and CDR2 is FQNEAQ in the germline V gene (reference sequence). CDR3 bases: TGTGCCAGCAGCTTAGAAGGAACGTATGGCTACACCTTC. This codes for CASSLEGTYGYTF.

CDR3 in amino acids: CASSLADRADTQYF. CDR3 coding DNA: TGTGCCAGCAGCTTAGCCGATAGGGCAGATACGCAGTATTTT. The rearrangement joins TRBV7-2 to TRBJ2-3; no firm D call. Germline V lookup: CDR1 SGHTA, CDR2 FQGNSA. The CDR3 is 14 residues long. With 0 bases removed from V and 4 bases from J, the gap between germline ends came to 8 bases.

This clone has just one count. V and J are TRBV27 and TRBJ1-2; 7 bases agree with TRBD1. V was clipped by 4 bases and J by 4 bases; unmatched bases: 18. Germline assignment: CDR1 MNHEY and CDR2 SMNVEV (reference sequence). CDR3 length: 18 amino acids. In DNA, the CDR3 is TGTGCCAGCAGTTCCCTTTTGACAGGGACTGGATTGGGCTATGGCTACACCTTC. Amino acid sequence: CASSSLLTGTGLGYGYTF.

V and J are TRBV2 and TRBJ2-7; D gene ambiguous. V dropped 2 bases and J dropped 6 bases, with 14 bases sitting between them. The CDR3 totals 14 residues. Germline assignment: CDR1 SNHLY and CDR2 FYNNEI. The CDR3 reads CASSEKVVGSEQYF. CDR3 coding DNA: TGTGCCAGCAGTGAAAAGGTTGTGGGTAGCGAGCAGTACTTC.

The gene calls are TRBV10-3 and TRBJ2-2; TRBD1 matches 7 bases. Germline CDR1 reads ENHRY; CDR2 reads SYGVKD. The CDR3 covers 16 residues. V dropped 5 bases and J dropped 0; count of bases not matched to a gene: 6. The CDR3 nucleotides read TGTGCCATCAGTAGGGACAGCTCTCCGAACACCGGGGAGCTGTTTTTT. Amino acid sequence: CAISRDSSPNTGELFF.

The CDR3 nucleotides read TGTGCCAGCAGCCGATCTAGCGGCAATCAGCCCCAGCATTTT. Protein product: CASSRSSGNQPQHF. This chain uses TRBV7-9 with TRBJ1-5, with D uncertain. V was cut by 5 bases and J by 2 bases, with 10 bases left in between. In germline, CDR1 is SEHNR, CDR2 FQNEAQ (reference sequence). CDR3 length equals 14 residues.

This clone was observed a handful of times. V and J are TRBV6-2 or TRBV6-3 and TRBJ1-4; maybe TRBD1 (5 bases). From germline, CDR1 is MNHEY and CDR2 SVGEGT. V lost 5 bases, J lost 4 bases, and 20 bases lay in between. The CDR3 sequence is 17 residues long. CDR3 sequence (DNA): TGTGCCAGCAGTACGGGTCGTGCAGGGATCAGTAATGAAAAACTGTTTTTT. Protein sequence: CASSTGRAGISNEKLFF.

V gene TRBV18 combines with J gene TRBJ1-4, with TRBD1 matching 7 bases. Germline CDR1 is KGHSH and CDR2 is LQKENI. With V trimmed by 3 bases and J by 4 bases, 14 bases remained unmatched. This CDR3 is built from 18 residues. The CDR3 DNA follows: TGTGCCAGCTCACCTCCAAACGCCCTCCAGGGGGGTAATGAAAAACTGTTTTTT. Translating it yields CASSPPNALQGGNEKLFF.

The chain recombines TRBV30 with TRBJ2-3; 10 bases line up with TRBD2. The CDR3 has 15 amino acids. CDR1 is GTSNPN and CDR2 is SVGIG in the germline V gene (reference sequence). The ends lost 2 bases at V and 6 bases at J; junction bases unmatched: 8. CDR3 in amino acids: CAWSRNSGGVDTQYF. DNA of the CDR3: TGTGCCTGGAGTCGGAACAGCGGGGGGGTGGATACGCAGTATTTT.

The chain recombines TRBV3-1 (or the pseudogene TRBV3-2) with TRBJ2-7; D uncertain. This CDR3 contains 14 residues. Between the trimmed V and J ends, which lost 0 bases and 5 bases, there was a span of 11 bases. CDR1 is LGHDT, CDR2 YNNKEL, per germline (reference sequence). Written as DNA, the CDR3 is TGTGCCAGCAGCCAAGAAAGCACAGCCCACGAGCAGTACTTC. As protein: CASSQESTAHEQYF.

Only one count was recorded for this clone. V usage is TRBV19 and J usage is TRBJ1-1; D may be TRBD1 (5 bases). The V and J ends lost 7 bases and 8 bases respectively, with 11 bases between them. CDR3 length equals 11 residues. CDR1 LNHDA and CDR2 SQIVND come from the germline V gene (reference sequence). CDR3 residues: CASTMRGEAFF. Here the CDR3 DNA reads TGTGCCAGTACTATGAGGGGAGAAGCTTTCTTT.